Sequencing of this T cell receptor beta chain was carried out in a study of OX40 agonist ivuxolimab in advanced cancers. The repertoire was sequenced with immunoSEQ multiplex PCR; TCRdb's copy has only in-frame clones and lacks some. The sample has approximately 69,000 clones, around 90% seen once. Looked up from germline, CDR1 is SGHRS and CDR2 is YFSETQ. Trimming pared 4 bases from V and 0 bases from J, leaving 8 bases between. This CDR3 has 13 residues. V is TRBV5-1 and J is TRBJ2-7; no firm D call. The sequencing used CD4+ or CD8+ T cells sorted from blood, collected in a trial of the OX40 agonist ivuxolimab. The sequence was collected from an adult with an advanced solid tumor such as melanoma, head and neck, liver or kidney cancer. For the CDR3, the DNA is TGCGCCAGCAGCACAGATAACTCCTACGAGCAGTACTTC. This gives the protein CASSTDNSYEQYF.